The following is a TCR beta chain sequence with its context. Here immunoSEQ multiplex PCR was the method, and the copy in TCRdb shows in-frame clones only, minus some. The sample lists roughly 250,000 clones, about 89% occurring once. The age range of participants was about 18 to 100 years, with residence in about two dozen US areas. Trimming left V 5 bases short and J 0 bases short, with 13 bases between. Germline V gives CDR1 PRHDT, CDR2 FYEKMQ (reference sequence). The CDR3 runs to 15 residues. This entry belongs to a study of blood T cell repertoires in COVID-19. The sample taken for sequencing was PBMCs or T cells enriched from blood (not recorded which). The clonotype was recovered from a woman aged 18-30 years who had recovered from COVID-19. J is TRBJ1-1 and V is TRBV13, with a weak D call TRBD1 (6 bases). CDR3 nucleotide sequence: TGTGCCAGCAGCATAACCGGGACATTGAACACTGAAGCTTTCTTT. Translation: CASSITGTLNTEAFF.